The 23 T cell receptor beta chains reported below all come from one sample, sequenced in a study of T cell responses to AZD1222 COVID-19 vaccine. Generated by immunoSEQ multiplex PCR, the TCRdb table keeps only in-frame clones and is missing some. The data hold more than 95,000 clones, with approximately 83% observed a single time. The sequences come from peripheral blood, collected on day 0 of MenACWY control vaccination. The receptors were gathered from an adult in good health.

This clone was seen more than once but under ten times. V is TRBV4-2 and J is TRBJ1-1, with 7 bases fitting TRBD1. V trimming: 5 bases; J trimming: 0 bases; junction bases outside the gene matches: 12. Germline assignment: CDR1 LGHNA and CDR2 YNFKEQ. The CDR3 length is 17 residues. The CDR3 spells CASSITWDSSMNTEAFF. The CDR3 DNA reads as TGTGCCAGCAGCATAACTTGGGACAGCAGCATGAACACTGAAGCTTTCTTT.

The chain has TRBV11-2 and TRBJ2-4; a weak D match, TRBD1 (6 bases). V was cut by 1 base and J by 9 bases, with 22 bases left in between. Germline V gene data show CDR1 as SGHAT and CDR2 as FQNNGV. This CDR3 is 17 amino acids long. CDR3 DNA sequence: TGTGCCAGCAGCTTAGGGTGGGGCACAGGGATCGGTACCATTCAGTACTTC. It is translated as CASSLGWGTGIGTIQYF.

For this clone: Here the CDR3 omits its conserved ending phenylalanine or tryptophan, so a read error is the likely source. The chain is built from TRBV6-1 and TRBJ1-2; no definite D call. Germline V lookup: CDR1 MNHNS, CDR2 SASEGT. Deletions cut 2 bases from V and 9 bases from J, with 10 bases between. The CDR3 sequence is 12 residues long. The CDR3 coding sequence is TGTGCCAGCAGTGAAACGCTTAAGAGCTACACCCTC. Translated: CASSETLKSYTL.

The gene calls are TRBV6-5 and TRBJ2-7; 7 nucleotides align to TRBD1. The CDR3 runs to 14 residues. The V segment lost 5 bases and the J segment 3 bases; nucleotides outside the gene matches: 7. In germline, CDR1 is MNHEY, CDR2 SVGAGI. CDR3 loop: CASSLDRVVYEQYF. The CDR3 nucleotides are TGTGCCAGCAGTCTCGACAGGGTGGTCTACGAGCAGTACTTC.

The chain couples TRBV6-1 to TRBJ2-7; D uncertain. V was clipped by 3 bases and J by 3 bases, with 12 bases between them. Germline V CDR1 and CDR2: MNHNS, SASEGT. The CDR3 contains 14 residues. CDR3 coding DNA: TGTGCCAGCAGTGAGGTCGCAGGAATCTACGAGCAGTACTTC. Translation: CASSEVAGIYEQYF.

This chain joins TRBV28 and TRBJ1-6; the D gene is possibly TRBD1 (5 bases). Germline V gene sequence: CDR1 MDHEN, CDR2 SYDVKM. Between the trimmed V and J ends, which lost 5 bases and 3 bases, there was a span of 8 bases. The CDR3 consists of 14 residues. The CDR3 DNA follows: TGTGCCAGCAGTGGGCAGGGCTATAATTCACCCCTCCACTTT. This sequence encodes CASSGQGYNSPLHF.

This chain joins TRBV7-2 and TRBJ1-3; the D is unclear. The germline gives CDR1 SGHTA, CDR2 FQGNSA. Trimming removed 3 bases at V and 4 bases at J, with 7 bases between. The CDR3 runs to 13 residues. CDR3 residues: CASSFERGNTIYF. CDR3 DNA: TGTGCCAGCAGCTTCGAACGCGGAAACACCATATATTTT. The variable domain in full, with the rest retrieved from reference TRBV7-2 and TRBJ1-3, is GAGVSQSPSNKVTEKGKDVELRCDPISGHTALYWYRQSLGQGLEFLIYFQGNSAPDKSGLPSDRFSAERTGGSVSTLTIQRTQQEDSAVYLCASSFERGNTIYFGEGSWLTVV.

The genes are TRBV2 and TRBJ1-6; D might be TRBD1 (5 bases). The CDR3 runs to 16 residues. Trimming removed 3 bases at V and 7 bases at J, with 16 bases between. CDR1 and CDR2 from the germline V gene are SNHLY and FYNNEI. DNA for the CDR3: TGTGCCAGCAGTGACCGAGGGACGGACCTAAATTCACCCCTCCACTTT. Protein: CASSDRGTDLNSPLHF.

The V call is TRBV19, the J call TRBJ1-6, with D possibly being TRBD1 (5 bases). Trimming cost V 7 bases and J 13 bases, with 20 bases left between them. The CDR3 has 14 amino acids. Germline V gene data show CDR1 as LNHDA and CDR2 as SQIVND (reference sequence). Here the CDR3 reads CASTTGGVVGPLHF. In nucleotides, the CDR3 is TGTGCCAGTACTACAGGAGGGGTCGTCGGCCCCCTCCACTTT.

This clone has just one count. J is TRBJ2-7 and V is TRBV11-2; TRBD1 matches 7 bases. This CDR3 spans 17 amino acids. CDR1 is SGHAT and CDR2 is FQNNGV in the germline V gene. V lost 1 base and J lost 0; bases outside the gene matches: 9. The DNA of the CDR3 is TGTGCCAGCAGCTTAGTCACGGCCAGGGGGAGCTCCTACGAGCAGTACTTC. This encodes CASSLVTARGSSYEQYF. Full variable domain (remainder filled in from reference TRBV11-2 and TRBJ2-7): EAGVAQSPRYKIIEKRQSVAFWCNPISGHATLYWYQQILGQGPKLLIQFQNNGVVDDSQLPKDRFSAERLKGVDSTLKIQPAKLEDSAVYLCASSLVTARGSSYEQYFGPGTRLTVT.

V and J are TRBV6-4 and TRBJ1-2; D ambiguous. Germline V gene lookup returns CDR1 MRHNA and CDR2 SNTAGT. The germline V and J ends were trimmed by 8 bases and 5 bases, with 0 bases remaining between them. This CDR3 spans 8 amino acids. The CDR3 bases are TGTGCCAGCTATGGCTACACCTTC. The encoded protein is CASYGYTF.

The chain uses TRBV15 and TRBJ2-1; unclear D gene. Germline V gives CDR1 LNHNV, CDR2 YYDKDF (reference sequence). The CDR3 loop spans 13 amino acids. V was cut by 6 bases and J by 0 bases, with 6 bases left in between. CDR3 amino acids: CATSPTSYNEQFF. Written as DNA, the CDR3 is TGTGCCACCAGTCCGACCTCCTACAATGAGCAGTTCTTC.

The rearrangement links TRBV5-1 to TRBJ1-3; D gene uncertain. With 0 bases removed from V and 0 bases from J, the gap between germline ends came to 4 bases. Germline V gives CDR1 SGHRS, CDR2 YFSETQ. This CDR3 region has 14 residues. Here the CDR3 reads CASSLEGSGNTIYF. The CDR3 region has the DNA TGCGCCAGCAGCTTGGAGGGCTCTGGAAACACCATATATTTT.

The chain has TRBV7-9 and TRBJ2-2; D gene unclear. Germline V gives CDR1 SEHNR, CDR2 FQNEAQ (reference sequence). The ends were cut back, 2 bases at V and 6 bases at J, with 10 bases in the middle. This CDR3 has 14 residues. CDR3 bases: TGTGCCAGCAGCTTATTTGGGGATGCCGGGGAGCTGTTTTTT. Encoded protein: CASSLFGDAGELFF.

This sequence joins TRBV6-5 and TRBJ2-7; 9 nucleotides align to TRBD1. Looked up from germline, CDR1 is MNHEY and CDR2 is SVGAGI. Trimming at V came to 6 bases and at J to 5 bases, leaving 11 bases not matched to a gene. CDR3 length: 15 amino acids. The CDR3 is CASRNTGGAVHEQYF. The CDR3 region has the DNA TGTGCCAGCAGAAACACAGGGGGCGCGGTCCACGAGCAGTACTTC.

The genes are TRBV2 and TRBJ2-3, with 9 bases fitting TRBD1. Germline CDR1 reads SNHLY; CDR2 reads FYNNEI. V lost 6 bases, J lost 7 bases, and 2 bases stayed unmatched. This CDR3 comprises 12 residues. CDR3 loop: CASRGTGNTQYF. CDR3 DNA: TGTGCCAGCAGAGGGACAGGGAATACGCAGTATTTT.

V gene TRBV5-1 combines with J gene TRBJ1-3; 7 nucleotides agree with TRBD1. CDR1 and CDR2 (germline): SGHRS, YFSETQ. This CDR3 has 17 residues. The V segment lost 3 bases and the J segment 3 bases; nucleotides outside the gene matches: 12. As DNA, the CDR3 is TGCGCCAGCAGCTATGGAAAGACAGGGTCCTTTGGAAACACCATATATTTT. This translates into CASSYGKTGSFGNTIYF.

The J gene is TRBJ2-1, the V gene TRBV10-3; tentatively, D is TRBD1 (6 bases). This CDR3 contains 14 residues. The germline V gene has CDR1 ENHRY and CDR2 SYGVKD. Trimming pared 4 bases from V and 9 bases from J, leaving 16 bases between. Here the CDR3 reads CAISVSQGNTEQFF. The CDR3 DNA sequence: TGTGCCATCAGTGTTTCACAGGGAAACACTGAGCAGTTCTTC.

The chain recombines TRBV7-3 with TRBJ2-3, with D unresolved. Trimming took 2 bases from V and 3 from J, leaving 6 bases between them. The length of the CDR3 is 13 residues. Germline V gene sequence: CDR1 SGHTA, CDR2 FQGTGA. Here the CDR3 reads CASSLQVTDTQYF. CDR3 in DNA: TGTGCCAGCAGCTTACAGGTTACAGATACGCAGTATTTT. The variable domain in full, with the rest retrieved from reference TRBV7-3 and TRBJ2-3, is GAGVSQTPSNKVTEKGKYVELRCDPISGHTALYWYRQSLGQGPEFLIYFQGTGAADDSGLPNDRFFAVRPEGSVSTLKIQRTERGDSAVYLCASSLQVTDTQYFGPGTRLTVL.

The chain employs TRBV7-2 and TRBJ1-6; D remains ambiguous. The V end lost 1 base, the J end lost 9 bases, and 10 bases lay between the germline ends. The CDR3 is made up of 14 amino acids. From germline, CDR1 is SGHTA and CDR2 FQGNSA. CDR3: CASSLVIPSSPLHF. DNA of the CDR3: TGTGCCAGCAGCTTAGTTATCCCCAGTTCACCCCTCCACTTT.

CDR3 protein: CASSYGGSVGYTF. Written as DNA, the CDR3 is TGTGCCAGCAGTTACGGGGGCTCGGTAGGCTACACCTTC. The J gene is TRBJ1-2, the V gene TRBV6-5; D might be TRBD1 (6 bases). Per the germline V gene, CDR1 is MNHEY and CDR2 is SVGAGI. The V and J ends lost 2 bases and 8 bases respectively, with 12 bases between them. The CDR3 runs 13 residues.

V usage is TRBV6-5 and J usage is TRBJ2-7; 9 bases fit TRBD1. CDR3 length: 13 residues. Trimming took 6 bases from V and 7 from J; bases not matched to a gene: 7. Looked up from germline, CDR1 is MNHEY and CDR2 is SVGAGI. The CDR3 DNA is TGTGCCAGCAGGTGGGACAGGGCGGGGGAGCAGTACTTC. Translation gives CASRWDRAGEQYF.

The gene calls are TRBV10-3 and TRBJ2-5; 9 nucleotides line up with TRBD2. The V gene's germline CDR1 is ENHRY and CDR2 SYGVKD. J gave up 1 base and V 2 bases, and 5 bases lay outside the gene matches. This CDR3 spans 16 amino acids. CDR3 loop: CAISEGAGGLQETQYF. CDR3 sequence (DNA): TGTGCCATCAGTGAGGGAGCGGGGGGCCTCCAAGAGACCCAGTACTTC.